The rows below give T cell receptor beta chains drawn from one sample of a study of CD8+ T cells in alopecia areata. Clones were read by immunoSEQ multiplex PCR, and TCRdb kept only the in-frame ones, dropping some. The table lists about 210,000 clones, under 70% of them singletons. Sequenced here: CD4+ T cells sorted from blood, sampled around week 42, from a patient treated with tofacitinib. The receptor source for this set is a human donor with alopecia areata. Each CDR3 is given with its conserved first and last residue. D genes are given only for firm matches. A clone size is listed for some rows: how often the clone was seen (once, few, many), or a class if it is expanded.

j_gene: TRBJ1-1; abundance: few; d_gene: .; v_gene: TRBV29-1; CDR3nt: TGCAGCGTTGGGCAGGGGAACACTGAAGCTTTCTTT; CDR3aa: CSVGQGNTEAFF
j_gene: TRBJ2-5; abundance: .; d_gene: .; v_gene: TRBV5-1; CDR3nt: TGCGCCAGCAGCGCTGAAGAGACCCAGTACTTC; CDR3aa: CASSAEETQYF
j_gene: TRBJ2-2; abundance: .; d_gene: TRBD1; v_gene: TRBV7-3; CDR3nt: TGTGCCAGCAGCTCCCGAGGACAGGGAGCCACCGGGGAGCTGTTTTTT; CDR3aa: CASSSRGQGATGELFF
j_gene: TRBJ1-2; abundance: .; d_gene: TRBD1; v_gene: TRBV27; CDR3nt: TGTGCCAGCAGTTTCGGACAGGGTGGCTACACCTTC; CDR3aa: CASSFGQGGYTF
j_gene: TRBJ2-3; abundance: .; d_gene: .; v_gene: TRBV7-2; CDR3nt: TGTGCCAGCAGCCTTGGACAGCTTACCGTCACAGATACGCAGTATTTT; CDR3aa: CASSLGQLTVTDTQYF
j_gene: TRBJ2-7; abundance: .; d_gene: .; v_gene: TRBV21-1; CDR3nt: TGTGCCAGCAGCAAAGAGGGCGAGAGCTCCTACGAGCAGTACTTC; CDR3aa: CASSKEGESSYEQYF
j_gene: TRBJ2-7; abundance: .; d_gene: .; v_gene: TRBV7-2; CDR3nt: TGTGCCAGCAGCTTAGTAAACGAGCAGTACTTC; CDR3aa: CASSLVNEQYF
j_gene: TRBJ2-3; abundance: .; d_gene: .; v_gene: TRBV29-1; CDR3nt: TGCAGCGCCTACCCGGGGGGCCTGGCAGATACGCAGTATTTT; CDR3aa: CSAYPGGLADTQYF
j_gene: TRBJ1-5; abundance: few; d_gene: TRBD1; v_gene: TRBV29-1; CDR3nt: TGCAGCGTACAGGGGACAGATAGCAATCAGCCCCAGCATTTT; CDR3aa: CSVQGTDSNQPQHF
j_gene: TRBJ2-4; abundance: .; d_gene: .; v_gene: TRBV28; CDR3nt: TGTGCCAGCAGTTTAAATGTCGGCATTCAGTACTTC; CDR3aa: CASSLNVGIQYF
j_gene: TRBJ1-1; abundance: .; d_gene: .; v_gene: TRBV5-6; CDR3nt: TGTGCCAGCAGCCTCCGGGACGGATTGAACACTGAAGCTTTCTTT; CDR3aa: CASSLRDGLNTEAFF
j_gene: TRBJ2-1; abundance: .; d_gene: TRBD2; v_gene: TRBV7-9; CDR3nt: TGTGCCACCGCGCCGCGGGGGGCCCGGGATGAGCAGTTCTTC; CDR3aa: CATAPRGARDEQFF
j_gene: TRBJ1-1; abundance: .; d_gene: .; v_gene: TRBV30; CDR3nt: TGTGCCTGGCGGCTCTGGGGAAACACTGAAGCTTTCTTT; CDR3aa: CAWRLWGNTEAFF
j_gene: TRBJ1-2; abundance: .; d_gene: .; v_gene: TRBV30; CDR3nt: TGTGCCTGGAGCCCCAGGGTGGACTATGGCTACACCTTC; CDR3aa: CAWSPRVDYGYTF
j_gene: TRBJ2-5; abundance: .; d_gene: .; v_gene: TRBV15; CDR3nt: TGTGCCACCAGCAGAGTACAGTTCGGTGAGACCCAGTACTTC; CDR3aa: CATSRVQFGETQYF
j_gene: TRBJ2-7; abundance: .; d_gene: TRBD1; v_gene: TRBV6-1; CDR3nt: TGTGCTTCGGGACAGGGTTTGGTCTACGAGCAGTACTTC; CDR3aa: CASGQGLVYEQYF